A selection of T cell receptor beta chains follows, all from one sample in a study of patients and donors after allogeneic stem cell transplantation. TCRdb re-analysed the RT-PCR reads in MiXCR, keeping a single row per CDR3 protein. Of 390,000 or so distinct CDR3 sequences in the sample, roughly 17% were seen once. The sequenced material came from blood, either unsorted or a sorted T cell fraction (not recorded which). The receptors derive from a human donor who was either an allogeneic HSCT recipient or a stem cell or donor lymphocyte infusion donor (not recorded which). It is not recorded whose cells these are; they may come from a transplant donor. Each CDR3 is given with its conserved first and last residue. Each record gives: CDR3 protein, CDR3 DNA, V gene, clone size, D gene, J gene. The D gene is left open where the match is weak. Expanded clones get a size class; other rows say once, few or many, or leave the size out.

CDR3aa: CSVFSGRELFF
CDR3nt: TGCAGCGTTTTCTCGGGTCGGGAGCTGTTTTTT
v_gene: TRBV29-1
abundance: many
d_gene: -
j_gene: TRBJ2-2

CDR3aa: CASSQYRGDQPQHF
CDR3nt: TGTGCCAGCTCACAATACAGGGGAGATCAGCCCCAGCATTTT
v_gene: TRBV18
abundance: few
d_gene: TRBD1
j_gene: TRBJ1-5

CDR3aa: CASSPPSGEQYF
CDR3nt: TGCGCCAGCAGCCCCCCCTCGGGAGAGCAGTACTTC
v_gene: TRBV4-1
abundance: -
d_gene: -
j_gene: TRBJ2-7

CDR3aa: CASSPDRGPTDTQYF
CDR3nt: TGTGCCAGCAGCCCGGACAGGGGACCCACAGATACGCAGTATTTT
v_gene: TRBV7-9
abundance: few
d_gene: TRBD1
j_gene: TRBJ2-3

CDR3aa: CASSGTGITTLHF
CDR3nt: TGTGCCAGCAGCGGGACAGGGATTACGACCCTCCACTTT
v_gene: TRBV5-5
abundance: few
d_gene: TRBD1
j_gene: TRBJ1-6

CDR3aa: CASSETGLAGDEQFF
CDR3nt: TGCGCCAGCAGCGAAACGGGACTAGCGGGGGATGAGCAGTTCTTC
v_gene: TRBV4-1
abundance: once
d_gene: TRBD2
j_gene: TRBJ2-1

CDR3aa: CASSQVAQGANYGYTF
CDR3nt: TGCGCCAGCAGCCAAGTGGCACAGGGAGCTAACTATGGCTACACCTTC
v_gene: TRBV4-3
abundance: few
d_gene: -
j_gene: TRBJ1-2

CDR3aa: CASSHPGLAYEQYF
CDR3nt: TGCGCCAGCAGCCATCCCGGACTAGCCTACGAGCAGTACTTC
v_gene: TRBV4-1
abundance: many
d_gene: TRBD2
j_gene: TRBJ2-7

CDR3aa: CSVEKGGAQHF
CDR3nt: TGCAGCGTTGAAAAGGGAGGGGCCCAGCATTTT
v_gene: TRBV29-1
abundance: -
d_gene: -
j_gene: TRBJ1-5

CDR3aa: CASSSSHPTGTGELFF
CDR3nt: TGTGCCAGCTCATCCTCCCATCCGACAGGGACCGGGGAGCTGTTTTTT
v_gene: TRBV18
abundance: -
d_gene: TRBD1
j_gene: TRBJ2-2

CDR3aa: CAIVAGNTQYF
CDR3nt: TGTGCCATCGTCGCGGGAAATACGCAGTATTTT
v_gene: TRBV10-3
abundance: -
d_gene: -
j_gene: TRBJ2-3

CDR3aa: CASSLAGRYEQYF
CDR3nt: TGTGCCAGCAGCTTGGCCGGTCGCTACGAGCAGTACTTC
v_gene: TRBV13
abundance: -
d_gene: -
j_gene: TRBJ2-7

CDR3aa: CSVTGTITDTQYF
CDR3nt: TGCAGCGTTACAGGGACTATAACAGATACGCAGTATTTT
v_gene: TRBV29-1
abundance: -
d_gene: -
j_gene: TRBJ2-3

CDR3aa: CASSSKPGTSVQETQYF
CDR3nt: TGTGCCAGCAGCTCAAAACCGGGGACTAGCGTACAAGAGACCCAGTACTTC
v_gene: TRBV11-2
abundance: few
d_gene: TRBD2
j_gene: TRBJ2-5

CDR3aa: CASSDTRLAGGETQYF
CDR3nt: TGTGCCAGCAGTGACACCAGACTAGCGGGAGGAGAGACCCAGTACTTC
v_gene: TRBV6-4
abundance: -
d_gene: TRBD2
j_gene: TRBJ2-5

CDR3aa: CAISESRGLGTEAFF
CDR3nt: TGTGCCATCAGTGAGTCGAGGGGTTTGGGTACTGAAGCTTTCTTT
v_gene: TRBV10-3
abundance: -
d_gene: -
j_gene: TRBJ1-1

CDR3aa: CSVEYYNEQFF
CDR3nt: TGCAGCGTTGAATATTACAATGAGCAGTTCTTC
v_gene: TRBV29-1
abundance: -
d_gene: -
j_gene: TRBJ2-1

CDR3aa: CSEAPGVYNSPLHF
CDR3nt: TGCAGTGAGGCACCGGGAGTGTATAATTCACCCCTCCACTTT
v_gene: TRBV20-1
abundance: -
d_gene: -
j_gene: TRBJ1-6

CDR3aa: CASVAIPSGNTIYF
CDR3nt: TGTGCCAGCGTTGCAATACCCTCTGGAAACACCATATATTTT
v_gene: TRBV18
abundance: -
d_gene: -
j_gene: TRBJ1-3

CDR3aa: CASSHGRISGNTIYF
CDR3nt: TGTGCCAGCAGCCACGGACGGATCTCTGGAAACACCATATATTTT
v_gene: TRBV7-6
abundance: -
d_gene: -
j_gene: TRBJ1-3

CDR3aa: CASSAPSGGSDTQYF
CDR3nt: TGTGCCAGCAGTGCCCCTAGCGGGGGGTCAGATACGCAGTATTTT
v_gene: TRBV25-1
abundance: few
d_gene: TRBD2
j_gene: TRBJ2-3

CDR3aa: CASSLTGGYQPQHF
CDR3nt: TGCGCCAGCAGCTTGACAGGGGGTTATCAGCCCCAGCATTTT
v_gene: TRBV5-1
abundance: few
d_gene: TRBD1
j_gene: TRBJ1-5

CDR3aa: CATSEVTSGDYNEQFF
CDR3nt: TGTGCCACCAGTGAAGTGACTAGCGGGGACTACAATGAGCAGTTCTTC
v_gene: TRBV24-1
abundance: many
d_gene: TRBD2
j_gene: TRBJ2-1

CDR3aa: CASTIRATPPGELFF
CDR3nt: TGCGCCAGCACCATCAGGGCCACCCCCCCCGGGGAGCTGTTTTTT
v_gene: TRBV5-1
abundance: few
d_gene: -
j_gene: TRBJ2-2

CDR3aa: CASSLGRFLGNEQFF
CDR3nt: TGTGCCAGCAGCCTGGGTCGGTTTCTAGGCAATGAGCAGTTCTTC
v_gene: TRBV9
abundance: -
d_gene: -
j_gene: TRBJ2-1

CDR3aa: CASSLRGVYGYTF
CDR3nt: TGTGCCAGCAGTTTACGTGGTGTGTATGGCTACACCTTC
v_gene: TRBV7-2
abundance: -
d_gene: -
j_gene: TRBJ1-2

CDR3aa: CASSNRGTTEAFF
CDR3nt: TGTGCCAGCAGTAACAGGGGGACAACTGAAGCTTTCTTT
v_gene: TRBV12-3/TRBV12-4
abundance: once
d_gene: TRBD1
j_gene: TRBJ1-1

CDR3aa: CASSTDRPGGYTF
CDR3nt: TGCGCCAGCAGCACGGACAGGCCGGGCGGCTACACCTTC
v_gene: TRBV5-1
abundance: -
d_gene: TRBD1
j_gene: TRBJ1-2

CDR3aa: CASSQNPLFSLAKNIQYF
CDR3nt: TGCGCCAGCAGCCAAAATCCCCTCTTTTCTCTAGCCAAAAACATTCAGTACTTC
v_gene: TRBV4-1
abundance: -
d_gene: -
j_gene: TRBJ2-4

CDR3aa: CAISESRDTQYF
CDR3nt: TGTGCCATCAGTGAGTCCAGGGATACGCAGTATTTT
v_gene: TRBV10-3
abundance: -
d_gene: -
j_gene: TRBJ2-3

CDR3aa: CASSLAPSSEQYF
CDR3nt: TGTGCCAGCAGCTTAGCCCCGAGCTCCGAGCAGTACTTC
v_gene: TRBV7-8
abundance: -
d_gene: -
j_gene: TRBJ2-7

CDR3aa: CASSLGQVAEAFF
CDR3nt: TGTGCCAGCAGTCTTGGACAGGTTGCTGAAGCTTTCTTT
v_gene: TRBV12-3/TRBV12-4
abundance: -
d_gene: TRBD1
j_gene: TRBJ1-1

CDR3aa: CSARGDSGSNEQFF
CDR3nt: TGCAGTGCTAGAGGGGATAGCGGGAGTAATGAGCAGTTCTTC
v_gene: TRBV20-1
abundance: few
d_gene: TRBD2
j_gene: TRBJ2-1

CDR3aa: CASSQAQGYTF
CDR3nt: TGTGCCAGCAGCCAAGCACAGGGCTACACCTTC
v_gene: TRBV3-1
abundance: many
d_gene: -
j_gene: TRBJ1-2

CDR3aa: CASIRSFAVSGANVLTF
CDR3nt: TGTGCCAGCATTCGCTCGTTCGCGGTCTCTGGGGCCAACGTCCTGACTTTC
v_gene: TRBV7-9
abundance: -
d_gene: -
j_gene: TRBJ2-6

CDR3aa: CASSLTPRGNTIYF
CDR3nt: TGTGCCAGCAGTTTAACCCCCCGGGGGAACACCATATATTTT
v_gene: TRBV12-3/TRBV12-4
abundance: few
d_gene: -
j_gene: TRBJ1-3

CDR3aa: CASSVSLAGGRSTDTQYF
CDR3nt: TGTGCCAGCAGCGTATCCCTAGCGGGAGGAAGGAGCACAGATACGCAGTATTTT
v_gene: TRBV9
abundance: -
d_gene: TRBD2
j_gene: TRBJ2-3

CDR3aa: CSARTGGGGQPQHF
CDR3nt: TGCAGTGCTAGAACAGGGGGCGGAGGTCAGCCCCAGCATTTT
v_gene: TRBV20-1
abundance: few
d_gene: TRBD1
j_gene: TRBJ1-5

CDR3aa: CASRSDRGYNSPLHF
CDR3nt: TGTGCCAGCAGGAGCGACAGGGGCTATAATTCACCCCTCCACTTT
v_gene: TRBV6-1
abundance: -
d_gene: TRBD1
j_gene: TRBJ1-6

CDR3aa: CASSLTTSENSPLHF
CDR3nt: TGTGCCAGCAGCTTAACGACGTCGGAAAATTCACCCCTCCACTTT
v_gene: TRBV7-2
abundance: -
d_gene: -
j_gene: TRBJ1-6

CDR3aa: CAWSEEGLWYYEQYF
CDR3nt: TGTGCCTGGAGTGAGGAGGGACTATGGTACTACGAGCAGTACTTC
v_gene: TRBV30
abundance: -
d_gene: TRBD2
j_gene: TRBJ2-7